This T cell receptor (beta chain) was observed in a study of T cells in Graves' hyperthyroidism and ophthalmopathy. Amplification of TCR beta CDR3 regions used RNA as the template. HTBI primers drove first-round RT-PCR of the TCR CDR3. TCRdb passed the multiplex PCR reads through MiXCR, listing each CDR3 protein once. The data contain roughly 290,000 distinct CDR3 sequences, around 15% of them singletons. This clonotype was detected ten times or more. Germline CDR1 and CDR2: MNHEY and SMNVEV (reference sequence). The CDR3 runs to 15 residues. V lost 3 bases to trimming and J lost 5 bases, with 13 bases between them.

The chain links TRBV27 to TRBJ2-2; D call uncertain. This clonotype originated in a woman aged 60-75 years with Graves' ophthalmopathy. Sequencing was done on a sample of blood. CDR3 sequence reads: CASSFVGIHTGELFF. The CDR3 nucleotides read TGTGCCAGCAGTTTTGTGGGGATTCATACCGGGGAGCTGTTTTTT.